This T cell receptor (beta chain) was sequenced in a study of cytomegalovirus exposure and HLA in healthy donors. For this clone: The antigen remains undetermined.

Overall study findings and caveats: Versus the roughly 690-donor mean, an Asian-associated ancestry cluster reportedly showed fewer N-insertions in a later analysis. In presence/absence analyses, roughly uniform sequencing depth across donors was assumed.

In the PCR, 60 Vbeta and 13 Jbeta primers were used. Clones were read by immunoSEQ multiplex PCR, and TCRdb kept only the in-frame ones, dropping some. The sample contains about 120,000 clones, approximately 80% of which appear only once. The CDR3 totals 13 residues. Germline V gene data show CDR1 as MNHEY and CDR2 as SVGAGI. Trimming took 6 bases from V and 2 from J; bases not matched to a gene: 1. The TCR was taken from a woman aged 40-49 years in good health and CMV-seronegative. Sequencing was done on a sample of PBMCs. This chain uses TRBV6-5 with TRBJ1-2; 9 positions match TRBD1. CDR3 residues: CASSGTGNYGYTF. The CDR3 DNA sequence: TGTGCCAGCAGCGGGACAGGGAACTATGGCTACACCTTC.